This T cell receptor beta chain was captured by sequencing in a study of tumor-infiltrating lymphocytes in primary liver carcinoma. General study results and limits: Blood had a significantly lower top-250-clone fraction than tumors did (p = 0.039). Only about 7-25% of top clones showed up in all five tumor regions.

CDR1 SGHAT and CDR2 FQNNGV come from the germline V gene. CDR3 length equals 14 residues. A constant-region primer served to make TCR beta cDNA from approximately 490 ng total RNA. It was through three nested multiplex PCR rounds of slightly modified ARM-PCR that TCR beta libraries arose. A C-beta reverse primer and TRBV1-TRBV30 forward primers served in each of the first two PCR rounds, at approximately 10 cycles apiece. MiXCR, run by TCRdb on the multiplex PCR reads, gives a single entry per CDR3 protein. Of roughly 45,000 distinct CDR3 sequences listed, about two thirds are singletons. Taking about 17-33 mg of unsorted bulk tissue, the authors co-extracted RNA and DNA. Enrolled patients were chronically infected with HBV and treatment-naive. All of the tumor samples contained over 90% viable tumor cells. Note on this clonotype: Its antigen is unidentified. One end of the junction fails to match germline, which may point to a read error.

The source is a man aged 35 to 55 with primary liver carcinoma and hepatitis B virus infection. This chain links TRBV11-2 with TRBJ2-7, with D uncertain. The specimen sequenced was liver tumor tissue from sampling region 5. Subset reported: tumor region T5, tumor centre. This CDR3 is CACSLTDTPNEQYF. The DNA of the CDR3 is TGTGCCTGCAGCTTAACTGACACTCCCAACGAGCAGTACTTC.